The 13 T cell receptor beta chains reported below all come from one sample, sequenced in a study of naive and memory T cell subsets (dated by TCRdb to about 2017). The library relied on UMI-ligation and nested PCR. The sample was run on an Illumina MiSeq. To cover both TRBC1 and TRBC2, the beta constant-region primer consisted of an equimolar mix of two oligonucleotides. Four rounds of PCR were used to amplify ligated cDNA, with nested alpha and beta constant-region primers being used together with the SP2 primer. TCRdb reanalyzed the raw reads on its own, using fastp at Q25 for trimming and MiXCR for clone calling, and kept in-frame beta chains. Entries are consolidated by CDR3 protein sequence, retaining the most common genes and DNA. The sample includes 95,000 to 150,000 distinct CDR3 sequences, with just over 35% observed a single time. The ten largest clones capture approximately 0.88% of the sample.

The sequenced sample was central memory CD4+ T cells from blood. According to the study, the label for this sample's cell subset or site signals: central memory, CD45RA- CD27+. Receptors originate from a human donor in good health.

CDR3 amino acids: CASSLTSSIQQYF. The CDR3 nucleotides are TGTGCCAGCAGCTTAACCTCTAGCATTCAGCAGTACTTC. The genes are TRBV7-2 and TRBJ2-7, with TRBD2 as a possible D gene (5 bases). The V end was cut by 2 bases, the J end by 8 bases, with 13 bases between. The germline V gene encodes CDR1 SGHTA and CDR2 FQGNSA. This CDR3 has 13 amino acids.

Note on this clonotype: A junction end diverges from the germline sequence, so it may reflect a read error. The V and J genes are TRBV5-1 and TRBJ2-5; D is uncertain. The CDR3 spans 12 residues. Germline CDR1 SGHRS, CDR2 YFSETQ. The CDR3 DNA reads TGCGGCAGCAGCCGGTATCAAGAGACCCAGTACTTC. Translated: CGSSRYQETQYF.

The rearrangement uses TRBV5-4 and TRBJ2-3; 8 bases fit TRBD1. This CDR3 comprises 16 residues. The V and J ends lost 9 bases and 12 bases, in that order; junction bases with no gene match: 24. CDR1 is SGHNT, CDR2 YYREEE, per germline (reference sequence). CDR3 in amino acids: CATKGPGQALSGLQYF. The CDR3 bases are TGTGCCACCAAGGGTCCGGGACAGGCCCTCTCAGGACTCCAGTATTTT.

This clonotype has a count of ten or more. The genes are TRBV20-1 and TRBJ2-4; tentatively, D is TRBD1 or TRBD2 (6 bases each). V was shortened by 1 base and J by 1 base, with 17 bases between the two germline ends. CDR3 size: 17 residues. Looked up from germline, CDR1 is DFQATT and CDR2 is SNEGSKA (reference sequence). Here the CDR3 reads CSARGVIGGQAKNIQYF. The CDR3 region has the DNA TGCAGTGCTAGAGGGGTGATTGGGGGGCAGGCCAAAAACATTCAGTACTTC.

The J gene is TRBJ2-5, the V gene TRBV27, with TRBD1 matching 9 bases. Trimming at V came to 5 bases and at J to 5 bases, leaving 9 bases not matched to a gene. CDR3 size: 15 residues. CDR1 and CDR2 (germline): MNHEY, SMNVEV (reference sequence). The CDR3 loop reads CASSAGTGRVETQYF. As DNA, the CDR3 is TGTGCCAGCAGTGCCGGGACAGGGCGCGTCGAGACCCAGTACTTC.

This clonotype was observed a handful of times. This sequence joins TRBV9 and TRBJ1-1, with unresolved D. Trimming pared 3 bases from V and 10 bases from J, leaving 19 bases between. Germline-derived CDR1 and CDR2 are SGDLS and YYNGEE. This CDR3 is 14 amino acids long. The CDR3, as DNA: TGTGCCAGCAGCGCCGGGGAGGCCCCCTATCGAGCTTTCTTT. Translated, it gives CASSAGEAPYRAFF.

The rearrangement joins TRBV20-1 to TRBJ2-5; D perhaps matches TRBD2 (5 bases). The CDR3 sequence is 13 residues long. CDR1 is DFQATT and CDR2 is SNEGSKA in the germline V gene (reference sequence). V lost 0 bases to trimming and J lost 5 bases, with 10 bases between them. The CDR3 loop reads CSAREPDSETQYF. CDR3 DNA sequence: TGCAGTGCTAGAGAACCGGACTCCGAGACCCAGTACTTC.

This rearrangement joins TRBV5-1 to TRBJ2-5; possible D gene TRBD2, 5 bases. Between the trimmed V and J ends, which lost 0 bases and 2 bases, there was a span of 8 bases. In germline, CDR1 is SGHRS, CDR2 YFSETQ. CDR3 size: 14 residues. CDR3 sequence: CASSLDPGQETQYF. DNA for the CDR3: TGCGCCAGCAGCTTGGACCCGGGACAAGAGACCCAGTACTTC. Full variable domain (outside the CDR3, taken from reference TRBV5-1 and TRBJ2-5): KAGVTQTPRYLIKTRGQQVTLSCSPISGHRSVSWYQQTPGQGLQFLFEYFSETQRNKGNFPGRFSGRQFSNSRSEMNVSTLELGDSALYLCASSLDPGQETQYFGPGTRLLVL.

This chain links TRBV6-5 with TRBJ2-4, with TRBD1 matching over 9 bases. CDR3 length: 15 amino acids. The junction had 8 bases not matched to a gene; V was cut back by 6 bases and J by 5 bases. The germline gives CDR1 MNHEY, CDR2 SVGAGI. CDR3 nucleotide sequence: TGTGCCAGCAGCTCGGGGAACAGGGGGCAAAACATTCAGTACTTC. It yields the protein CASSSGNRGQNIQYF.

The chain couples TRBV28 to TRBJ1-2; the match to TRBD1 covers 7 bases. The CDR3 runs to 15 residues. V gave up 8 bases and J gave up 1 base; unmatched junction bases: 10. Germline CDR1 reads MDHEN; CDR2 reads SYDVKM. CDR3 amino acids: CASGDRLIFNYGYTF. CDR3 in DNA: TGTGCCAGCGGGGACAGACTTATCTTTAACTATGGCTACACCTTC.

The chain uses TRBV6-2 or TRBV6-3 and TRBJ1-1, with D tentatively TRBD1 (6 bases). Germline assignment: CDR1 MNHEY and CDR2 SVGEGT. CDR3 size: 13 residues. Between the trimmed V and J ends, which lost 6 bases and 0 bases, there was a span of 8 bases. The chain's CDR3 is CASRDSVNTEAFF. CDR3 coding DNA: TGTGCCAGCAGGGACAGCGTGAACACTGAAGCTTTCTTT.

This CDR3 reads CASRIAGTGHTEAFF. CDR3 sequence (DNA): TGCGCCAGCAGAATCGCCGGGACAGGTCACACTGAAGCTTTCTTT. The gene calls are TRBV5-1 and TRBJ1-1; 8 bases are a match to TRBD1. V dropped 5 bases and J dropped 3; count of bases not matched to a gene: 9. Germline CDR1 and CDR2: SGHRS and YFSETQ. The CDR3 extends over 15 amino acids. Full variable domain (remainder filled in from reference TRBV5-1 and TRBJ1-1): KAGVTQTPRYLIKTRGQQVTLSCSPISGHRSVSWYQQTPGQGLQFLFEYFSETQRNKGNFPGRFSGRQFSNSRSEMNVSTLELGDSALYLCASRIAGTGHTEAFFGQGTRLTVV.

This clonotype is medium-sized. The chain couples TRBV29-1 to TRBJ1-1; D unclear. Trimming took 4 bases from V and 5 from J, leaving 14 bases between them. Germline V lookup: CDR1 SQVTM, CDR2 ANQGSEA. The CDR3 totals 13 residues. CDR3 residues: CSVAITAKTEAFF. The CDR3 coding sequence is TGCAGCGTTGCTATTACAGCAAAGACTGAAGCTTTCTTT. Supplemented by reference TRBV29-1 and TRBJ1-1, the full variable domain reads SAVISQKPSRDICQRGTSLTIQCQVDSQVTMMFWYRQQPGQSLTLIATANQGSEATYESGFVIDKFPISRPNLTFSTLTVSNMSPEDSSIYLCSVAITAKTEAFFGQGTRLTVV.